This T cell receptor beta chain was sequenced during a study of PD-1 blockade in classical Hodgkin lymphoma (dated by TCRdb to about 2020). With regard to the full study: Nivolumab dosing was 3 mg/kg intravenously every 2 weeks, continuing until either disease progression or unacceptable toxicity. A peripheral blood immune signature of response to PD-1 blockade in classical Hodgkin lymphoma was defined using TCR beta sequencing and CyTOF.

The sample's time point label is to be understood as: cycle 4 day 1 (C4D1), after six to seven weeks of nivolumab. Relapse after autologous stem cell transplantation had occurred in all trial patients, and cohorts A, B and C were distinguished by prior brentuximab vedotin exposure. A total of 56 patients with relapsed/refractory classical Hodgkin lymphoma made up the trial cohort, and each patient's best overall response was complete response, partial response or progressive disease. In the multi-cohort phase II CheckMate 205 trial, trial patients received single-agent nivolumab. An independent review committee assessed best overall response using the 2007 International Working Group response criteria. PBMCs from the trial were collected at three points: immediately before nivolumab initiation (C1D1), and during therapy at cycle 2 day 1 and cycle 4 day 1. Peripheral blood was collected in 8 mL Vacutainer Cell Preparation Tubes, from which PBMCs were isolated by centrifugation and then cryopreserved.

Results the study describes overall, beyond this receptor: The study was limited to a single clinical trial cohort, and causes of repertoire differences, possibly disease activity or prior therapy, remained undefined. Newly diagnosed patients were reported to have lower baseline TCR diversity than healthy donors, and relapsed/refractory patients were reported to have lower baseline TCR diversity still. Trial patients with a complete response had baseline diversity similar to that of newly diagnosed patients, while partial responders and progressors had significantly lower diversity. By C4D1, a significant rise was seen in CD4+ TCR diversity but not in CD8+ TCR diversity (p=0.0027 vs p=0.16), and the rise was most apparent among complete responders (p=0.02). Lower diversity was observed in patients in whom nivolumab was started less than 1 year after ASCT, and these patients were excluded from later analyses so that confounding by immune reconstitution would be avoided.

The CDR3 measures 12 amino acids from cysteine to phenylalanine. Of all the DNA, just the CDR3 is kept, 36 bases in frame from base 1. The V end gives up 3 bases and the J end 6 bases, leaving 2 bases in the junction not matched to a gene. For CDR1 and CDR2, the germline V gene lists SQVTM and ANQGSEA. Genomic DNA was isolated using the Qiagen DNeasy kit from unsorted PBMCs as well as from negatively selected CD4+ and CD8+ fractions. Using primers that anneal to V and J segments, immunoSEQ multiplex PCR amplified the TCR beta CDR3 regions. A synthetic immune receptor repertoire was used to minimize amplification bias, and any residual bias was removed computationally once sequencing was done. As for how the authors treated the data: Repertoire diversity was quantified as the Shannon entropy index using custom Python scripts. Unsorted, CD4+ and CD8+ repertoires were analyzed separately, except in combined analyses where CD4+ and CD8+ sequences were merged in silico. Clonal expansion was defined as at least a 2-fold frequency increase after treatment relative to C1D1, with a pseudocount of 0.5 for undetected baseline clones. Singleton clones were defined as clones with 0 or 1 copy at C1D1, and non-singleton clones were defined as clones with 2 or more copies. Clones expanded in unsorted samples were labelled as CD4+, CD8+ or unknown by matching protein sequences in sorted samples from the same patient. Wilcoxon tests on paired samples were used to test changes in diversity from C1D1 to C4D1. Drawn from immuneACCESS, this table holds only the in-frame rearrangements with V and J called that TCRdb kept. Clones are partly lost; checked studies trace under half to an unresolved V gene and leave the rest unexplained. V, J and clone size derive from that table, while D and trimming were established from the DNA sequence. The sample yields about 21,000 clones; over 70% were counted once. Jointly, the top ten make up 15% to 20% of the sample.

Regarding this clone: Its binding antigen is unknown. Per-base quality was not reported, and no clone a single base away is much larger than it.

The source of this sequence is a human donor with classical Hodgkin lymphoma. Sequences were derived from peripheral blood mononuclear cells (PBMCs), sampled before the fourth cycle of nivolumab. Rearrangement joined TRBV29-1 to TRBJ2-7, and TRBD1 aligns with 10 junction nucleotides. The DNA sequence is TGCAGCGTTGACGGGACAGGGGTCGAGCAGTACTTC. This translates into CSVDGTGVEQYF.